This TCR beta chain was sequenced during a study of shared clonotypes between healthy human individuals. Trimming pared 1 base from V and 3 bases from J, leaving 11 bases between. Germline assignment: CDR1 SGHRS and CDR2 YFSETQ. This CDR3 is built from 14 residues. Sequencing used immunoSEQ multiplex PCR; TCRdb keeps in-frame clones, though not all of them. The sample shows 2 million to 3 million clones, roughly 93% of them seen only once. The specimen was naive CD4+ T cells from PBMCs. Subset described: CD45RA+ positively selected. This receptor was obtained from a man aged 18 to 29 in good health. Some clones in this sample may be carry-over from other donors' samples. The V gene is TRBV5-1, the J gene TRBJ2-7, with D possibly TRBD1 on 5 matching bases. CDR3 sequence: CASSLQVRDYEQYF. The CDR3 DNA follows: TGCGCCAGCAGCTTGCAGGTCAGGGACTACGAGCAGTACTTC.